This is a list of T cell receptor beta chains from one sample in a study of T cells after yellow fever vaccination. TCRdb re-derived calls from the 5' RACE reads in MiXCR, one entry per CDR3 protein. The profile shows a few hundred thousand distinct CDR3 sequences, roughly 7.5% of them singletons. The sample consisted of PBMCs, taken around 45 days after the first yellow fever vaccination. These receptors originate from a man between 18 and 35 years old who received the YFV17D yellow fever vaccine. The conserved cysteine and the conserved F or W are not part of the CDR3 here. Only some rows state a clone size, as once, few, many or a class for expanded clones.

few TRBV11-2 ASSLLRGADNEQF
few TRBV25-1 ASSDLDRSYGYT
few TRBV30 AWRTPFTATNEKLF
. TRBV20-1 SAPDRGGPYEQY
. TRBV20-1 SARGKLSYEQY
. TRBV4-3 ASSHGTGDNYGYT
. TRBV12-3/TRBV12-4 ASSLDRVGYEQY
many TRBV20-1 SARDQAGLEVDTQY
. TRBV7-3 ASSLSGTTDTQY
many TRBV19 ASSIDYSGTAF
few TRBV14 ASSPRANSPLH
few TRBV7-8 ASSLVFSQTRNEQF
few TRBV7-9 ASSPSWDRDFGNTIY
many TRBV5-1 ASMAGGGGSPEQF
. TRBV7-3 ASSPHRDSQGDTQY
many TRBV4-2 ASSQDNNSGANVLT
few TRBV5-1 ASKYGQQQETQY
many TRBV5-1 ASSLARRLGELF
. TRBV5-4 ASSRRGGSYNEQF
. TRBV12-3/TRBV12-4 ASTTLRGTDTQY
. TRBV4-2 ASSQGRQGPGELF
many TRBV9 ASSVGASLDEGAREKLF
. TRBV12-3/TRBV12-4 ASSFEGPGNTIY
. TRBV7-9 ASWDRRSSGANVLT
. TRBV9 ASSVVAGGLYNEQF
. TRBV20-1 SARDSGTEQF
few TRBV5-4 ASSNKRGGSTDTQY
few TRBV6-6 ASTLGPEAF
. TRBV4-3 ASSQEGRGRAGANVLT
. TRBV6-2/TRBV6-3 ASSDPQLVGGSNIQY
many TRBV7-2 ASSPTVRTDTQY
. TRBV5-1 ASTQLQGTHRELF
few TRBV7-2 ASSLSPDSPLH
many TRBV7-6 ASSLLNNEQF
. TRBV6-1 ASSEWGGGRRDEQF
. TRBV7-9 ASSKGRGNTEAF
. TRBV6-1 ASRLQGDRSPLH
few TRBV6-5 ASSYSWSVEQY
many TRBV9 ASMAGWSTGELF
many TRBV10-2 ASSESWPTGGYT
. TRBV5-6 ASSFPSGTEAF
. TRBV25-1 ASMGYTEAF
few TRBV12-3/TRBV12-4 AGNQANTGELF
. TRBV7-9 ASSLTATEAF
few TRBV5-1 ASSWGLAGDYNEQF
few TRBV7-2 ASLDRALNTEAF
few TRBV5-1 ASSLDGFGSEKLF
few TRBV5-1 ASSSSGGPNTDTQY
. TRBV6-2/TRBV6-3 ASSYEPGQGYTGELF
. TRBV10-3 AIRTSGGVETQY
few TRBV7-2 ASSPGSQTGELF
few TRBV5-1 ASSTNPTGTGANVLT
few TRBV18 ASSPPGRGAGADTQY
few TRBV4-1 ASAHAGTVNEQF
few TRBV5-4 ASSRPGLGEKLF
few TRBV28 ASSLQGLLNAHEQY
few TRBV5-1 ASSHGHHTNTGELF
. TRBV4-2 ASGERGPNNEQF
. TRBV12-3/TRBV12-4 ASCFPIGRQANTDTQY